What follows is one T cell receptor beta chain and its context. What this receptor recognizes is not known. No much larger clonotype is one base removed from it; base qualities were not supplied. These data belong to a study of vaccination effects on CD4 cells after COVID-19 (dated by TCRdb to 2021 to 2024). Some background on the complete study: Three convalescent patients were sampled early (day +14) and late (day +241, +227, +161 respectively) after vaccination. Across the study, the median time from the second dose to post-vaccine sampling was 72 days (range 14 to 241). SARS-CoV-2 spike-specific CD4+ TCR repertoires were compared before and after mRNA vaccination in COVID-19 convalescent patients and in infection-naive vaccine recipients. A total of 10 COVID-19 convalescent patients and several SARS-CoV-2-naive healthy vaccine recipients were included in the full study. In the study, cultures from other donors were sequenced using the Oncomine TCR Beta short-read assay on an Illumina iSeq 100. On the study overall, not on this receptor specifically: The study was limited by a small number of convalescent patients, and early post-infection timepoints were lacking. Both infection-induced and vaccine-induced clones contracted markedly at late post-vaccination timepoints, which is consistent with waning T cell responses. For convalescent patients, new clones induced by the vaccine made up most of the post-vaccine spike-reactive repertoire, and these new clones were largely distinct from the clones induced by infection.

Libraries came from the immunoSEQ multiplex PCR assay. TCR beta CDR3 sequencing was performed on DNA from the cultured, isolated CD4+ T cells. The study's processing was this. Non-productive TCR sequences were removed, reads were trimmed to the CDR3 region, and CDR3s of at least 7 amino acids were retained. The MANAFEST web app was used to identify antigen-specific clonotypes by comparing expansion in peptide wells with expansion in reference cultures. To be called positive, a clone needed expansion at FDR<0.05 compared with the reference and with all other wells, an odds ratio greater than 5, and a frequency greater than 0.1% in two replicate wells. Cross-reactive clonotypes were defined as significantly expanded in SARS-CoV-2 spike wells and in at least one common cold coronavirus spike condition. Levenshtein distance calculated with the stringdist R package was used to assess CDR3 similarity, and unrooted trees were constructed with ape in R 3.6.1. TCRdb took this table from immuneACCESS and kept in-frame rearrangements with V and J called. Such tables lack part of the clones; where checked against another copy, unresolved V genes explain under half of the gap, and the rest is unexplained. That table is the source of V, J and clone size, and D and trimming were worked out from the DNA. In this sample the table shows 17,000 or so clones, 65% to 75% of which occur a single time. Under 25% of the sample is in the top ten clones.

For CDR1 and CDR2, the germline V gene lists MNHEY and SVGAGI. Including cysteine and phenylalanine, the CDR3 has 12 amino acids. The kept DNA is CDR3 alone, 36 bases in frame from the first base. Unmatched junction bases come to 4, with V trimmed by 4 bases and J by 10 bases. The ViraFEST assay stimulated PBMC with viral peptide pools and then used TCR sequencing to identify antigen-specific CD4+ T cell clonotypes by expansion. After less than 13 days of culture, CD4+ T cells were isolated with the EasySep CD4+ T cell isolation kit. Convalescent patients had PCR-confirmed SARS-CoV-2 infection between March and December 2020, before Alpha, Beta and Delta variants emerged in the United States. Participants received two doses of either the BNT162b2 or the mRNA-1273 mRNA SARS-CoV-2 vaccine. Around 2.1 million PBMC per well were cultured with 10 ug/ml peptides in IMDM containing around 5.3% human AB serum, roughly 10 IU/ml IL-2 and gentamicin. On days 3 and 7, half of the culture medium was replaced with fresh IL-2-containing medium. Each peptide stimulation condition was cultured in triplicate wells unless otherwise noted. Using Ficoll-Paque Plus gradient centrifugation, PBMC were separated from whole blood and then either used fresh or cryopreserved at -140C. Overlapping peptide pools spanned the spike proteins of SARS-CoV-2 and the common cold coronaviruses HCoV-NL63, HCoV-OC43 and HCoV-229E. Genomic DNA was extracted from cultured CD4+ T cells with the QIAamp micro DNA kit.

The source is a human donor who had a prior SARS-CoV-2 infection. The sample was CD4+ T cells from PBMCs cultured with SARS-CoV-2 spike peptides, taken after COVID-19 vaccination. Interpreted using the paper, the cell subset or site label stands for: SARS-CoV-2 spike overlapping peptide pool stimulation. The chain couples TRBV6-5 to TRBJ2-1; the central 7 bases match TRBD2. The DNA reads as follows: TGTGCCAGCAGTTCGTTCGGGGGGGAGCAGTTCTTC. Its product reads: CASSSFGGEQFF.